This T cell receptor beta chain was documented in a study of blood T cells in healthy people across ages. Study findings and constraints: The long-lived group displayed more naive CD4+ cells, plus higher diversity, than the aged donors did. Unknown CMV status may confound age-related changes in expanded clones.

The CDR3 is 14 residues long. V was clipped by 4 bases and J by 4 bases; unmatched bases: 4. This clonotype was observed a handful of times. What it binds is unknown. Combining a sample-barcoded 5' primer with a J-beta primer mix, a second PCR ran for about 7 to 11 cycles. TCRdb re-derived calls from the 5' RACE reads in MiXCR, one entry per CDR3 protein. The table has about a million distinct CDR3 sequences, around two fifths seen once. Sequenced: blood. The chain joins TRBV12-3 or TRBV12-4 to TRBJ2-3, with TRBD2 identical over 8 bases. The clonotype originates from a young man in good health. This CDR3 reads CASSYGGAADTQYF. The DNA of the CDR3 is TGTGCCAGCAGTTACGGGGGGGCGGCAGATACGCAGTATTTT.